Each of the 21 T cell receptor beta chains below was sequenced from the same sample in a study of shared clonotypes between healthy human individuals. Assay used: immunoSEQ multiplex PCR; TCRdb lists only in-frame clones, some missing. This sample has hundreds of thousands of clones; more than 75% occur once, and the top ten carry about 17%. Sequences were obtained from memory CD8+ T cells sorted from blood. Subset described: CD45RO+ cells pooled with CCR7-negative TemRA cells. The receptors derive from a man between 18 and 35 years old in good health.

The chain uses TRBV30 and TRBJ1-5; D is ambiguous. CDR1 is GTSNPN and CDR2 is SVGIG in the germline V gene (reference sequence). Between the trimmed V and J ends, which lost 0 bases and 3 bases, there was a span of 9 bases. CDR3 size: 14 residues. The CDR3 region is CAWSVPADNQPQHF. Written as DNA, the CDR3 is TGTGCCTGGAGTGTACCGGCGGACAATCAGCCCCAGCATTTT.

This clone showed up many times. The chain employs TRBV6-1 and TRBJ2-7; no clear D gene. Trimming left V 2 bases short and J 3 bases short, with 8 bases between. Looked up from germline, CDR1 is MNHNS and CDR2 is SASEGT. The CDR3 runs to 13 residues. The CDR3 bases are TGTGCCAGCAGTGAATACGGCGGCTACGAGCAGTACTTC. Protein product: CASSEYGGYEQYF.

The count of this clone is one. The rearrangement uses TRBV25-1 and TRBJ1-4; D gene unclear. V shed 5 bases and J shed 5 bases, with 6 bases lying between them. CDR1 MGHDK and CDR2 SYGVNS come from the germline V gene. There are 12 residues in the CDR3. DNA for the CDR3: TGTGCCAGCAGTTTTAGGAATGAAAAACTGTTTTTT. It yields the protein CASSFRNEKLFF.

J is TRBJ1-1 and V is TRBV29-1; D is uncertain. Germline-derived CDR1 and CDR2 are SQVTM and ANQGSEA. V dropped 6 bases and J dropped 1 base, with 6 bases sitting between them. The CDR3 length is 11 residues. The CDR3 here is CSVLKNTEAFF. CDR3 in DNA: TGCAGCGTACTAAAGAACACTGAAGCTTTCTTT.

The chain employs TRBV7-9 and TRBJ1-2; TRBD1 might be the D (6 bases). The CDR3 extends over 15 amino acids. Germline values: CDR1 SEHNR, CDR2 FQNEAQ (reference sequence). V lost 1 base and J 3 bases, leaving 12 bases between the germline ends. The CDR3 loop reads CASSLGEDRDYGYTF. The DNA for the CDR3 is TGTGCCAGCAGCTTAGGCGAGGACAGAGACTATGGCTACACCTTC.

The CDR3 region is CASRPPGQEYEQYF. CDR3 nucleotides: TGTGCCAGCAGACCTCCGGGACAGGAATACGAGCAGTACTTC. This chain joins TRBV6-6 and TRBJ2-7, with 8 positions matching TRBD1. The CDR3 loop spans 14 amino acids. Per the germline V gene, CDR1 is MNHNY and CDR2 is SVGAGI (reference sequence). With V trimmed by 6 bases and J by 4 bases, 8 bases remained unmatched.

Only one count was recorded for this clone. The chain links TRBV5-5 to TRBJ2-7; D not certain. Trimming shortened V by 0 bases and J by 0 bases, and 4 bases separated the two germline ends. CDR1 is SGHKS and CDR2 is YYEKEE in the germline V gene (reference sequence). The CDR3 is 13 residues long. This CDR3 reads CASSLGSSYEQYF. Here the CDR3 DNA reads TGTGCCAGCAGCTTGGGAAGCTCCTACGAGCAGTACTTC.

The J gene is TRBJ2-5, the V gene TRBV7-9; TRBD1 matches at 10 bases. V lost 5 bases and J lost 4; bases outside the gene matches: 10. This CDR3 spans 16 amino acids. From germline, CDR1 is SEHNR and CDR2 FQNEAQ (reference sequence). This CDR3 is CASSLSTGGLGETQYF. The CDR3 DNA is TGTGCCAGCAGCCTTTCGACAGGGGGCCTTGGAGAGACCCAGTACTTC.

The CDR3 reads CASSFSSGGSGAFF. CDR3 bases: TGTGCCAGCAGTTTTTCATCGGGGGGCAGTGGAGCTTTCTTT. V is TRBV28 and J is TRBJ1-1, with D perhaps matching TRBD1 (6 bases). From germline, CDR1 is MDHEN and CDR2 SYDVKM. This CDR3 has 14 residues. Trimming removed 3 bases at V and 10 bases at J, with 18 bases between.

This chain uses TRBV2 with TRBJ1-2; TRBD1 aligns across 9 bases. The J segment lost 3 bases and the V segment lost 3 bases, leaving 8 bases of the junction unmatched. The length of the CDR3 is 16 residues. Germline V CDR1 and CDR2: SNHLY, FYNNEI. The chain's CDR3 is CASSESRDRVDYGYTF. CDR3 nucleotide sequence: TGTGCCAGCAGTGAGTCCCGGGACAGGGTAGACTATGGCTACACCTTC.

The chain recombines TRBV5-4 with TRBJ1-4; 8 nucleotides agree with TRBD1. The CDR3 contains 15 residues. Trimming took 4 bases from V and 2 from J; bases not matched to a gene: 4. Germline V lookup: CDR1 SGHNT, CDR2 YYREEE (reference sequence). The CDR3 sequence is CASSPTGATNEKLFF. CDR3 sequence (DNA): TGTGCCAGCAGCCCGACAGGGGCCACTAATGAAAAACTGTTTTTT.

This chain joins TRBV28 and TRBJ1-1, with D possibly being TRBD1 (5 bases). The CDR3 sequence is 17 residues long. CDR1 and CDR2 (germline): MDHEN, SYDVKM. Trimming took 3 bases from V and 0 from J, leaving 17 bases between them. The CDR3: CASSLGTTWGMNTEAFF. The CDR3 nucleotides read TGTGCCAGCAGTTTGGGTACAACGTGGGGGATGAACACTGAAGCTTTCTTT. Full variable domain (missing parts from reference TRBV28 and TRBJ1-1): DVKVTQSSRYLVKRTGEKVFLECVQDMDHENMFWYRQDPGLGLRLIYFSYDVKMKEKGDIPEGYSVSREKKERFSLILESASTNQTSMYLCASSLGTTWGMNTEAFFGQGTRLTVV.

The chain combines TRBV6-1 with TRBJ2-2; D perhaps matches TRBD1 (6 bases). CDR3 length: 13 amino acids. The V end lost 4 bases, the J end lost 15 bases, and 18 bases lay between the germline ends. Germline CDR1 is MNHNS and CDR2 is SASEGT. CDR3 bases: TGTGCCAGCAGTGGGACAGAAGTGGGTCAGATGTTTTTT. Encoded protein: CASSGTEVGQMFF.

V and J are TRBV29-1 and TRBJ2-1, with TRBD2 matching over 8 bases. Germline V CDR1 and CDR2: SQVTM, ANQGSEA. V was pared by 3 bases and J by 4 bases, with 11 bases of the junction left unmatched. CDR3 length equals 16 residues. The CDR3 sequence: CSVDGLAVSPYNEQFF. The CDR3 DNA reads as TGCAGCGTTGACGGACTAGCCGTTTCTCCTTACAATGAGCAGTTCTTC.

The chain combines TRBV4-1 with TRBJ2-5; perhaps D is TRBD1 or TRBD2 (6 bases each). The CDR3 covers 15 residues. V shed 0 bases and J shed 5 bases, with 13 bases lying between them. The germline CDR1 and CDR2 sequences are MGHRA and YSYEKL. The CDR3 protein is CASSQEGGLGETQYF. In nucleotides, the CDR3 is TGCGCCAGCAGCCAAGAAGGGGGGCTAGGGGAGACCCAGTACTTC.

This chain connects TRBV4-1 to TRBJ1-2; perhaps TRBD1 as D (5 bases). The CDR3 consists of 13 residues. V shed 2 bases and J shed 6 bases, with 10 bases lying between them. Germline assignment: CDR1 MGHRA and CDR2 YSYEKL. Here the CDR3 reads CASSQLGVDGYTF. The CDR3 bases are TGCGCCAGCAGCCAATTAGGGGTAGATGGCTACACCTTC.

The rearrangement links TRBV29-1 to TRBJ1-1, with no clear D. Germline V lookup: CDR1 SQVTM, CDR2 ANQGSEA. The CDR3 sequence is 13 residues long. Trimming cost V 2 bases and J 3 bases, with 10 bases left between them. The CDR3 DNA sequence: TGCAGCGTTGAATGGGGTATACACACTGAAGCTTTCTTT. Translation: CSVEWGIHTEAFF.

The genes are TRBV9 and TRBJ1-1; unclear D gene. CDR3 size: 13 residues. V lost 0 bases and J lost 7, with 10 bases in between. Germline-derived CDR1 and CDR2 are SGDLS and YYNGEE. CDR3 sequence (DNA): TGTGCCAGCAGCGTAGTACGGTCGAGTGAAGCTTTCTTT. Translated, it gives CASSVVRSSEAFF.

This clone was detected many times. This sample also contains other DNA sequences that code for the same CDR3. This chain uses TRBV13 with TRBJ2-7; 10 bases match TRBD1. J lost 4 bases, V lost 1 base, and 4 bases had no gene match. Per the germline V gene, CDR1 is PRHDT and CDR2 is FYEKMQ (reference sequence). The length of the CDR3 is 15 residues. As DNA, the CDR3 is TGTGCCAGCAGCTTAGAGGGGGGACAGGGGTACGAGCAGTACTTC. This gives the protein CASSLEGGQGYEQYF. Combining the CDR3 with reference TRBV13 and TRBJ2-7 gives the whole variable domain AAGVIQSPRHLIKEKRETATLKCYPIPRHDTVYWYQQGPGQDPQFLISFYEKMQSDKGSIPDRFSAQQFSDYHSELNMSSLELGDSALYFCASSLEGGQGYEQYFGPGTRLTVT.

The chain has TRBV21-1 and TRBJ1-5; the tabulated D call, TRBD1, remains unverified against the DNA. TRBV21-1 is recorded as a pseudogene. The CDR3 is 17 residues long. The CDR3 region is CASSKVNPTGLLQPQHF. CDR3 nucleotides: TGTGCCAGCAGCAAAGTAAACCCGACAGGGTTGTTGCAGCCCCAGCATTTT.

To note about this clone: In the same sample, other DNA sequences code for this CDR3. The chain is built from TRBV6-1 and TRBJ2-1; D uncertain. Germline CDR1 MNHNS, CDR2 SASEGT. V lost 3 bases, J lost 4 bases, and 7 bases lay in between. The CDR3 loop spans 13 amino acids. The CDR3 DNA sequence: TGTGCCAGCAGTGACTTCCTTTACAATGAGCAGTTCTTC. Its translation is CASSDFLYNEQFF.